The clone carrying this T cell receptor (beta chain) has more than one count but fewer than ten. As yet, its antigen is unknown. This sample was included in a study of T-cell memory formation after mild COVID-19. Study outcomes and limitations: Those CD4+ clones that contracted were mainly in CM and EM (CD8+ ones in EMRA). Contracting clones, day 15 to 85, had balanced CD4/CD8, and later expanders favored CD4+.

The authors produced TCR alpha and TCR beta cDNA libraries with sample barcodes and UMIs by 5'RACE using constant-segment primers. Each CDR3 protein is one row after TCRdb ran MiXCR on the 5' RACE reads. The table includes roughly 250,000 distinct CDR3 sequences, roughly 15% detected once. The receptor comes from a man between 18 and 35 years old who had mild COVID-19 (a few samples of this study predate the infection). Cell type and time point are not known. The sample comprised PBMCs or a T cell subset sorted from them (not recorded which).

Written as DNA, the CDR3 is TGTGCCAGCAGGGTTGCGGGCAGCGCGGGCTACACCTTC. This translates into CASRVAGSAGYTF. The V call is TRBV2, the J call TRBJ1-2, with D unresolved. V was clipped by 6 bases and J by 8 bases, with 16 bases between them. The CDR3 is made up of 13 amino acids. Germline loops: CDR1 SNHLY, CDR2 FYNNEI.